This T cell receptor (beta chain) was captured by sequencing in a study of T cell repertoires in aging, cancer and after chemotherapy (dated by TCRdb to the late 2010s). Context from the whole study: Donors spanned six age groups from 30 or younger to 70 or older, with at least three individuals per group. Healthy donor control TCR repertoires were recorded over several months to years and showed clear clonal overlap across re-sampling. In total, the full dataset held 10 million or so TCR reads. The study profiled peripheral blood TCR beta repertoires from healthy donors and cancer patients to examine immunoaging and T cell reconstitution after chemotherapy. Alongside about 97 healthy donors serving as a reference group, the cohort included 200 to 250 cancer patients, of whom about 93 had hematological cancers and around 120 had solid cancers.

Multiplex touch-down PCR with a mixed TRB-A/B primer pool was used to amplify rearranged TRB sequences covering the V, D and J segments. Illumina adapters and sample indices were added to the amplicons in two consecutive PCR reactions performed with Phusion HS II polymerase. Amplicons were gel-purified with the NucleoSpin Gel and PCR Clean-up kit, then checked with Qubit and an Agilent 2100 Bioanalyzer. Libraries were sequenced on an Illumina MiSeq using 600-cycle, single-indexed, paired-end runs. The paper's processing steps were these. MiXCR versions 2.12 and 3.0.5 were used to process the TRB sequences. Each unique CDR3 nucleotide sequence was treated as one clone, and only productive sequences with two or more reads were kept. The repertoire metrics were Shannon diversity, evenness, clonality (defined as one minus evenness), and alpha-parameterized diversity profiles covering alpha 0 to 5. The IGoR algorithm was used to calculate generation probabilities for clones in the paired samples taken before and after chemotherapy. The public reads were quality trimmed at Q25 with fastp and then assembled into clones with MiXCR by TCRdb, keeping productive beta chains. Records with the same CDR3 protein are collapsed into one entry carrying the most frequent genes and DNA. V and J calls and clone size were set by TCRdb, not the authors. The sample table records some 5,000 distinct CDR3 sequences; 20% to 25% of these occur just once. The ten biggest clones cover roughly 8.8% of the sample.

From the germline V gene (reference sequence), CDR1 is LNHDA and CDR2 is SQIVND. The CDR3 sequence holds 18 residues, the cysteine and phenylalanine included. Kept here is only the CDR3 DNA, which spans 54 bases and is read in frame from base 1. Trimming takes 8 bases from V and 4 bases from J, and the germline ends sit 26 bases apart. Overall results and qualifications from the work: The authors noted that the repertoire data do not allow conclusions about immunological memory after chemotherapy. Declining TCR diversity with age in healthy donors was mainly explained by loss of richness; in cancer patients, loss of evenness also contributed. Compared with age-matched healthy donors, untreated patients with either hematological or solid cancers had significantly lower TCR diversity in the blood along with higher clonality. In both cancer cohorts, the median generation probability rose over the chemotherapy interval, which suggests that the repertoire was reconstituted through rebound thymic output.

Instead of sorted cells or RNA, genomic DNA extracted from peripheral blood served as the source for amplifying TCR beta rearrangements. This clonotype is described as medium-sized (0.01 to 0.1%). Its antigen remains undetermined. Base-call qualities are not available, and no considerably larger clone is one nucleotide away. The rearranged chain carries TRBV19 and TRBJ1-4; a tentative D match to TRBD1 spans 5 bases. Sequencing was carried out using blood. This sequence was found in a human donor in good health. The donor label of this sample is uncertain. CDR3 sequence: CASARSRDAPWSNEKLFF. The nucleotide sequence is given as TGTGCCAGTGCTCGCTCCCGGGACGCGCCTTGGAGTAATGAAAAACTGTTTTTT.